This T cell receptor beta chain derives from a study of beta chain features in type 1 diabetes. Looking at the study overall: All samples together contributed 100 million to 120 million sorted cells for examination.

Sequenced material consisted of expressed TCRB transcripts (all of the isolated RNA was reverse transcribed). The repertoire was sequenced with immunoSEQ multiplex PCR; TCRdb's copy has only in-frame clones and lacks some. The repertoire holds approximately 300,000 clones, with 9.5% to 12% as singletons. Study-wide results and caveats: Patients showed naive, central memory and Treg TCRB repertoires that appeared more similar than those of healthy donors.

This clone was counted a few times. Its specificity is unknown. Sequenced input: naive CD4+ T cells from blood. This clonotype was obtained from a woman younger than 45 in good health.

CDR3 sequence (DNA): TGCGCCAGCAGCTTGTCGTGGTGGGAGGGCGGCACAGATACGCAGTATTTT. It encodes CASSLSWWEGGTDTQYF. The gene calls are TRBV5-1 and TRBJ2-3; 7 positions agree with TRBD2. Germline V gene lookup returns CDR1 SGHRS and CDR2 YFSETQ. CDR3 size: 17 residues. J gave up 1 base and V 1 base, and 9 bases lay outside the gene matches.